This T cell receptor (beta chain) was recorded in a study of OX40 agonist ivuxolimab in advanced cancers. Overall study: Intravenous ivuxolimab at 0.01 to 10 mg/kg was given to patients every 2 weeks.

Sequencing was performed with immunoSEQ multiplex PCR; in TCRdb, only in-frame clones are kept and a portion is missing. The sample comprises 60,000 to 85,000 clones, around 92% of which are singletons, and roughly 9% rests with the top ten. Only one count was recorded for this clone. Its target is unknown. The study's findings and limits: Expansion of clones was among the lowest in partial responders at 0.1-3.0 mg/kg.

Germline V gives CDR1 WNHNN, CDR2 SYGVQD (reference sequence). CDR3 length: 14 residues. The V end was cut by 3 bases, the J end by 4 bases, with 11 bases between. This receptor was identified in an adult with an advanced solid tumor such as melanoma, head and neck, liver or kidney cancer. The rearrangement uses TRBV10-1 and TRBJ2-3, with D tentatively TRBD1 (5 bases). The sequencing here drew on CD4+ or CD8+ T cells sorted from blood, taken in a trial of the OX40 agonist ivuxolimab. The DNA of the CDR3 is TGCGCCAGCAGTGACCGCCAGGGCCCAGATACGCAGTATTTT. Translation gives CASSDRQGPDTQYF.